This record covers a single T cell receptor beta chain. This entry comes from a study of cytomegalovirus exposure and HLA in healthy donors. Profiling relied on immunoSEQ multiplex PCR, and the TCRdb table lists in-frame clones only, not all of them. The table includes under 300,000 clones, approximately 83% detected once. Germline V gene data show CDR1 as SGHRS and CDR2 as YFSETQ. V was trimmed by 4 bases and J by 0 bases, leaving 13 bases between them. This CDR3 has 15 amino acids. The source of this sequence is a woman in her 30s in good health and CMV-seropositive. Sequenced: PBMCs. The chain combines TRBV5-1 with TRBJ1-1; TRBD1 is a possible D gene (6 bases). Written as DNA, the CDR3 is TGCGCCAGCAGCCCAGAGACAGGCTTGAACACTGAAGCTTTCTTT. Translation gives CASSPETGLNTEAFF.